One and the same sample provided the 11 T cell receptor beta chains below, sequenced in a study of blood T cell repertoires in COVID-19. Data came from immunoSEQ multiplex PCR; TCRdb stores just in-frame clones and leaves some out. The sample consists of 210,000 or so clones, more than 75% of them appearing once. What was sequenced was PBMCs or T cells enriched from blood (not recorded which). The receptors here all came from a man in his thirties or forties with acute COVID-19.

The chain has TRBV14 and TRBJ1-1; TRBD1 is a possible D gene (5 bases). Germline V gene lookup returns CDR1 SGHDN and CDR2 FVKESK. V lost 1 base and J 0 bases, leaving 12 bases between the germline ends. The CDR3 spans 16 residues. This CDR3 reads CASSQGRGPMNTEAFF. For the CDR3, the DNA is TGTGCCAGCAGCCAAGGGAGGGGTCCCATGAACACTGAAGCTTTCTTT.

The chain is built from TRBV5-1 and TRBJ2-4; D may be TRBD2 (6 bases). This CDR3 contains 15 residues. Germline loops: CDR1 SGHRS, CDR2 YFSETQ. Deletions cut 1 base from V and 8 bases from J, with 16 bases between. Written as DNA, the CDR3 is TGCGCCAGCAGCTTGCGGGGACTTGGAAGGGACATTCAGTACTTC. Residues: CASSLRGLGRDIQYF.

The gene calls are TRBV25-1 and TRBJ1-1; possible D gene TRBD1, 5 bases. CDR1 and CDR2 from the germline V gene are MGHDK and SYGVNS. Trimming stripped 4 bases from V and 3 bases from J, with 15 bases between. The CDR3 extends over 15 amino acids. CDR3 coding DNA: TGTGCCAGCAGTGCGCACGGACGCAGGGACACTGAAGCTTTCTTT. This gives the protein CASSAHGRRDTEAFF.

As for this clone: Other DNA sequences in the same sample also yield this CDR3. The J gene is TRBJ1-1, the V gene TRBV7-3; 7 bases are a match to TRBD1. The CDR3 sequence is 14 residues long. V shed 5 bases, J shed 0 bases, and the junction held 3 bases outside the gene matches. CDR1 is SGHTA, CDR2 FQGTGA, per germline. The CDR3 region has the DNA TGTGCCAGCAGCCCACAGGGGTTGAACACTGAAGCTTTCTTT. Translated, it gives CASSPQGLNTEAFF.

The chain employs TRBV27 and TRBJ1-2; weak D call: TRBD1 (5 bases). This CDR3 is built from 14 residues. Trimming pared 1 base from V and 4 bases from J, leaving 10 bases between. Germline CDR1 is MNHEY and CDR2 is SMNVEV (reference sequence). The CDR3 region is CASSLFGAGYGYTF. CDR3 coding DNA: TGTGCCAGCAGTTTATTTGGGGCCGGCTATGGCTACACCTTC.

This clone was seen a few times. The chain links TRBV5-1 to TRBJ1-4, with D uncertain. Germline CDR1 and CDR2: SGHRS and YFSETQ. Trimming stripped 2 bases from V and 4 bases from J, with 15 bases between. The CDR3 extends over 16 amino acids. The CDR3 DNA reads TGCGCCAGCAGCTTAACCTCACCCCGCAGTAATGAAAAACTGTTTTTT. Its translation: CASSLTSPRSNEKLFF.

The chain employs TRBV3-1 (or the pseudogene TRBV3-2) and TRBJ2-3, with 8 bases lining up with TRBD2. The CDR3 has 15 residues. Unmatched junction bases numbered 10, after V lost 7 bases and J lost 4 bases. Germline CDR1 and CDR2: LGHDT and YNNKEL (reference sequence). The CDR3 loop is CASTPGTSLADTQYF. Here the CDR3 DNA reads TGTGCCAGCACCCCCGGGACTAGTCTTGCAGATACGCAGTATTTT.

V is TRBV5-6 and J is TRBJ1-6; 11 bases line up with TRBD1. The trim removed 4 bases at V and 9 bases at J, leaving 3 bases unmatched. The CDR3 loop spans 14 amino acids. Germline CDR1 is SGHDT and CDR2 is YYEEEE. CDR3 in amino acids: CASSRGTGGSPLHF. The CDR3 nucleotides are TGTGCCAGCAGCCGGGGGACAGGGGGTTCACCCCTCCACTTT.

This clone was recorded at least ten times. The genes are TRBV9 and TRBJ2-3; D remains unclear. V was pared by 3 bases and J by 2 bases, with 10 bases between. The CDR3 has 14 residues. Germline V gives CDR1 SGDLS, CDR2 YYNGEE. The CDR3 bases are TGTGCCAGCAGCGCCGGTATGAACACAGATACGCAGTATTTT. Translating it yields CASSAGMNTDTQYF. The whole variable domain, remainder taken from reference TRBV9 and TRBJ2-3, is DSGVTQTPKHLITATGQRVTLRCSPRSGDLSVYWYQQSLDQGLQFLIQYYNGEERAKGNILERFSAQQFPDLHSELNLSSLELGDSALYFCASSAGMNTDTQYFGPGTRLTVL.

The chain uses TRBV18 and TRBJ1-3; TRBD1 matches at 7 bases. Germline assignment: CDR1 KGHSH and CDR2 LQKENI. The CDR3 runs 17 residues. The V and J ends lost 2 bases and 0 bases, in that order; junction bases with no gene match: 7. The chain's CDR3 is CASSPTYTGVSGNTIYF. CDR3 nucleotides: TGTGCCAGCTCACCAACCTATACAGGGGTCTCTGGAAACACCATATATTTT.

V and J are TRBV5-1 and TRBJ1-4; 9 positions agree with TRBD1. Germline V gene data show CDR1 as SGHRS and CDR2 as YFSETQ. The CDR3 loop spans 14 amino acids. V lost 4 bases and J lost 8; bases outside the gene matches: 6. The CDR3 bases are TGCGCCAGCAGCCGGACAGGGGAGGAGGAAAAACTGTTTTTT. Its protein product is CASSRTGEEEKLFF.